The clone carrying this T cell receptor (beta chain) was observed at least ten times. TCRdb fed the reads into MiXCR, producing one record per CDR3 protein. The repertoire has hundreds of thousands of distinct CDR3 sequences, around 10% of them found once; the top ten carry about 10%. The data derive from a study of T cell repertoires in cytomegalovirus infection. Trimming removed 5 bases at V and 2 bases at J, with 15 bases between. The germline gives CDR1 SGHTA, CDR2 FQGTGA. CDR3 length: 15 residues. The TCR comes from a human donor in good health (CMV status not recorded). Some clones in this sample may be carry-over from other donors' samples. The sequenced material came from PBMCs. The rearrangement uses TRBV7-3 and TRBJ1-2, with D uncertain. CDR3 region: CASSPSGDGNYGYTF. The CDR3 DNA sequence: TGTGCCAGCAGCCCTTCCGGGGATGGGAACTATGGCTACACCTTC.